One and the same sample provided the 27 T cell receptor beta chains below, sequenced in a study of CD8+CD57+ T cells in acquired aplastic anemia. All patients picked for sequencing had shown, by flow cytometry, an expansion of CD8+CD57+ cells. The TCR beta profiling, which covered VDJ combination and CDR3 sequence, was carried out using genomic DNA as the template. TCRdb passed the reads through MiXCR, listing each CDR3 protein once. The sample contains 210,000 or so distinct CDR3 sequences, roughly 53% of which appear only once. Sequencing was carried out using sorted CD4+, CD8+, or CD8+CD57+ T cells (not recorded which) from PBMCs. These receptors came from a human donor with aplastic anemia.

A few counts support this clonotype. CDR3 coding DNA: TGTGCCAGCTCCCGAGGGACTAGCGGCGCAGATACGCAGTATTTT. Amino acids: CASSRGTSGADTQYF. The rearrangement uses TRBV18 and TRBJ2-3; 11 nucleotides match TRBD2. This CDR3 has 15 amino acids. V was pared by 6 bases and J by 4 bases, with 6 bases of the junction left unmatched. Germline CDR1 reads KGHSH; CDR2 reads LQKENI.

This clonotype was observed at least ten times. The chain recombines TRBV6-1 with TRBJ2-7; 7 bases are shared with TRBD2. The CDR3 loop spans 16 amino acids. The V segment lost 2 bases and the J segment 5 bases; nucleotides outside the gene matches: 12. Germline loops: CDR1 MNHNS, CDR2 SASEGT. The CDR3 DNA follows: TGTGCCAGCAGTGAAAGGGAGGGCGGGACCCTAGACGAGCAGTACTTC. This sequence encodes CASSEREGGTLDEQYF.

This clonotype was picked up one time. The rearrangement uses TRBV29-1 and TRBJ2-3; 15 positions match TRBD2. V lost 3 bases, J lost 6 bases, and 4 bases stayed unmatched. This CDR3 spans 15 amino acids. The germline CDR1 and CDR2 sequences are SQVTM and ANQGSEA. The CDR3 DNA is TGCAGCGTTGATGGAGGGACTAGCGGGAGGGATACGCAGTATTTT. Amino acids: CSVDGGTSGRDTQYF.

The chain uses TRBV9 and TRBJ1-2; D is ambiguous. CDR3 length equals 14 residues. The germline V gene encodes CDR1 SGDLS and CDR2 YYNGEE. With 0 bases removed from V and 1 base from J, the gap between germline ends came to 7 bases. CDR3 sequence (DNA): TGTGCCAGCAGCGTAGCTGAGGGTAACTATGGCTACACCTTC. This sequence encodes CASSVAEGNYGYTF.

The rearrangement links TRBV29-1 to TRBJ2-2, with TRBD1 matching over 8 bases. This CDR3 comprises 13 residues. J gave up 7 bases and V 6 bases, and 7 bases lay outside the gene matches. CDR1 is SQVTM and CDR2 is ANQGSEA in the germline V gene. The CDR3 DNA is TGCAGCGTACGACAGGGGTTGGGCGGGGAGCTGTTTTTT. Protein product: CSVRQGLGGELFF.

This clonotype has ten or more counts. CDR3 loop: CASSPKGRLNQPQHF. The CDR3 DNA sequence: TGTGCCAGCAGTCCCAAGGGACGGCTAAATCAGCCCCAGCATTTT. This sequence joins TRBV6-5 and TRBJ1-5, with TRBD1 as a possible D gene (5 bases). The V end lost 5 bases, the J end lost 4 bases, and 15 bases lay between the germline ends. Per germline, CDR1 MNHEY and CDR2 SVGAGI. The CDR3 loop spans 15 amino acids.

This chain joins TRBV5-1 and TRBJ2-7; 10 nucleotides match TRBD1. Germline V gene lookup returns CDR1 SGHRS and CDR2 YFSETQ. After removal of 4 bases from V and 3 bases from J, the junction contained 4 bases not matched to a gene. The CDR3 is 14 residues long. CDR3 sequence reads: CASSSGQGDYEQYF. CDR3 DNA: TGCGCCAGCAGCAGCGGACAGGGGGACTACGAGCAGTACTTC.

This clonotype was detected many times. V usage is TRBV9 and J usage is TRBJ1-6; D gene ambiguous. V was pared by 0 bases and J by 14 bases, with 12 bases between. CDR3 size: 13 residues. Per germline, CDR1 SGDLS and CDR2 YYNGEE. CDR3 DNA: TGTGCCAGCAGCGTAGATAGCGAGGCATCCCTCCACTTT. It encodes CASSVDSEASLHF.

This clonotype has a count of ten or more. The rearrangement uses TRBV11-1 and TRBJ2-7, with D tentatively TRBD1 or TRBD2 (5 bases each). CDR3 length: 14 residues. Trimming stripped 5 bases from V and 1 base from J, with 12 bases between. Looked up from germline, CDR1 is SGHAT and CDR2 is FQDESV (reference sequence). In nucleotides, the CDR3 is TGTGCCAGCAGCCCTCGGGACGGGTCCTACGAGCAGTACTTC. Encoded protein: CASSPRDGSYEQYF. The complete variable domain, with remaining parts taken from reference TRBV11-1 and TRBJ2-7, reads EAEVAQSPRYKITEKSQAVAFWCDPISGHATLYWYRQILGQGPELLVQFQDESVVDDSQLPKDRFSAERLKGVDSTLKIQPAELGDSAMYLCASSPRDGSYEQYFGPGTRLTVT.

This sequence joins TRBV2 and TRBJ2-3, with TRBD2 matching over 9 bases. The CDR3 contains 13 residues. The V and J ends lost 6 bases and 6 bases, in that order; junction bases with no gene match: 4. CDR1 is SNHLY and CDR2 is FYNNEI in the germline V gene. In DNA form, the CDR3 reads TGTGCCAGCAGGGCGGGGGGGAAGGATACGCAGTATTTT. Its protein is CASRAGGKDTQYF.

V and J are TRBV19 and TRBJ2-7; TRBD1 matches 8 bases. Germline V gene data show CDR1 as LNHDA and CDR2 as SQIVND (reference sequence). The CDR3 loop spans 15 amino acids. Trimming removed 5 bases from V and 2 bases from J; junction bases left unmatched: 8. The CDR3 loop reads CASSVMDRDPYEQYF. CDR3 sequence (DNA): TGTGCCAGTAGTGTCATGGACAGGGATCCCTACGAGCAGTACTTC.

In this sample, this clonotype turned up many times. The J gene is TRBJ2-5, the V gene TRBV3-1, with D possibly matching TRBD1 (6 bases). Germline assignment: CDR1 LGHDT and CDR2 YNNKEL (reference sequence). With 4 bases removed from V and 2 bases from J, the gap between germline ends came to 11 bases. The CDR3 contains 14 residues. CDR3 sequence reads: CASSLRTEQETQYF. Here the CDR3 DNA reads TGTGCCAGCAGCCTCCGGACAGAACAAGAGACCCAGTACTTC.

CDR3 sequence: CASSYLTAGGTEAFF. CDR3 nucleotide sequence: TGTGCCAGCAGTTACCTTACGGCAGGGGGCACTGAAGCTTTCTTT. The chain has TRBV6-5 and TRBJ1-1; the match to TRBD1 covers 7 bases. V lost 2 bases to trimming and J lost 4 bases; unmatched junction nucleotides: 7. The germline V gene has CDR1 MNHEY and CDR2 SVGAGI. This CDR3 is built from 15 residues.

This clonotype was recorded at least ten times. The chain uses TRBV4-2 and TRBJ1-6, with a weak D call TRBD1 (6 bases). The CDR3 is 15 amino acids. Germline CDR1 LGHNA, CDR2 YNFKEQ. The ends were cut back, 0 bases at V and 7 bases at J, with 10 bases in the middle. CDR3 region: CASSQDPGANSPLHF. In DNA form, the CDR3 reads TGTGCCAGCAGCCAAGACCCGGGGGCGAATTCACCCCTCCACTTT.

As DNA, the CDR3 is TGTGCCAGCAGCTTGGTAGCCACAGATACGCAGTATTTT. The encoded protein is CASSLVATDTQYF. V is TRBV11-2 and J is TRBJ2-3, with unresolved D. The ends were cut back, 3 bases at V and 2 bases at J, with 6 bases in the middle. This CDR3 has 13 residues. The germline CDR1 and CDR2 sequences are SGHAT and FQNNGV.

This clonotype was seen a handful of times. The rearrangement uses TRBV12-3 or TRBV12-4 and TRBJ1-2; D call uncertain. The length of the CDR3 is 14 residues. V lost 5 bases, J lost 8 bases, and 18 bases lay in between. The CDR3 DNA reads as TGTGCCAGCAGTCCCTCCCCCCCCCAAGGAGGCTACACCTTC. Amino acid sequence: CASSPSPPQGGYTF.

The chain has TRBV5-1 and TRBJ1-5, with TRBD1 matching over 7 bases. The germline gives CDR1 SGHRS, CDR2 YFSETQ. CDR3 length equals 18 residues. The junction had 14 bases not matched to a gene; V was cut back by 4 bases and J by 1 base. CDR3 protein: CASSQYGTASLSNQPQHF. The CDR3 DNA is TGCGCCAGCAGCCAGTACGGGACAGCGAGTCTAAGCAATCAGCCCCAGCATTTT.

V gene TRBV7-2 combines with J gene TRBJ2-5; D perhaps matches TRBD2 (5 bases). Germline V gene sequence: CDR1 SGHTA, CDR2 FQGNSA. Trimming shortened V by 5 bases and J by 10 bases, and 14 bases separated the two germline ends. This CDR3 contains 12 residues. CDR3 amino acids: CASSTTHEGQYF. CDR3 DNA: TGTGCCAGCAGCACCACGCACGAGGGCCAGTACTTC.

In this sample, this clonotype turned up many times. The V gene is TRBV5-1, the J gene TRBJ1-2; 11 bases are a match to TRBD1. The CDR3 sequence is 14 residues long. CDR1 and CDR2 from the germline V gene are SGHRS and YFSETQ. V lost 4 bases to trimming and J lost 8 bases; unmatched junction nucleotides: 7. CDR3 nucleotide sequence: TGCGCCAGCAGCCCCGGACAGGGGGCTGGAGGCTACACCTTC. Its protein is CASSPGQGAGGYTF.

V is TRBV7-6 and J is TRBJ2-5; D tentatively fits TRBD1 or TRBD2 (6 bases each). V lost 5 bases, J lost 5 bases, and 18 bases lay in between. CDR3 length equals 15 residues. CDR1 is SGHVS and CDR2 is FNYEAQ in the germline V gene. The CDR3 DNA follows: TGTGCCAGCAGCCGAACTAGGGGGGCAGGGGAGACCCAGTACTTC. This sequence encodes CASSRTRGAGETQYF.

The chain couples TRBV25-1 to TRBJ1-4; 9 bases agree with TRBD1. J lost 14 bases, V lost 3 bases, and 4 bases had no gene match. The CDR3 has 12 residues. Germline-derived CDR1 and CDR2 are MGHDK and SYGVNS. In DNA, the CDR3 is TGTGCCAGCAGTGAGCGGGACAGGGCGCTGTTTTTT. Its translation: CASSERDRALFF.

This clonotype was observed a few times. The chain links TRBV19 to TRBJ1-6, with 10 bases aligning to TRBD1. The trim removed 4 bases at V and 10 bases at J, leaving 4 bases unmatched. The CDR3 has 14 amino acids. Germline values: CDR1 LNHDA, CDR2 SQIVND (reference sequence). The CDR3: CASSTQTGGSPLHF. In DNA, the CDR3 is TGTGCCAGTAGTACCCAGACAGGGGGCTCACCCCTCCACTTT. The full variable domain, with the rest looked up from reference TRBV19 and TRBJ1-6, is DGGITQSPKYLFRKEGQNVTLSCEQNLNHDAMYWYRQDPGQGLRLIYYSQIVNDFQKGDIAEGYSVSREKKESFPLTVTSAQKNPTAFYLCASSTQTGGSPLHFGNGTRLTVT.

For this clonotype: A read error may explain this, as a much larger clone is one base away. The genes are TRBV5-1 and TRBJ2-7, with 7 bases fitting TRBD1. With V trimmed by 4 bases and J by 3 bases, 10 bases remained unmatched. Per the germline V gene, CDR1 is SGHRS and CDR2 is YFSETQ. CDR3 length: 15 amino acids. The CDR3 DNA reads as TGCGCCAGCAGCGTGACGGGACAGCGAGTCTACGAGCAGTACTTC. Protein: CASSVTGQRVYEQYF.

The rearrangement joins TRBV7-9 to TRBJ2-5, with D perhaps TRBD2 (5 bases). Germline CDR1 reads SEHNR; CDR2 reads FQNEAQ (reference sequence). Trimming shortened V by 4 bases and J by 0 bases, and 6 bases separated the two germline ends. CDR3 size: 13 residues. The CDR3 region is CASSSDYQETQYF. In DNA form, the CDR3 reads TGTGCCAGCAGCTCGGACTACCAAGAGACCCAGTACTTC.

This clonotype was observed many times. The CDR3 sequence: CSARDSNQPQHF. The CDR3 DNA reads as TGCAGTGCTAGAGACAGCAATCAGCCCCAGCATTTT. V usage is TRBV20-1 and J usage is TRBJ1-5, with D unresolved. Germline V lookup: CDR1 DFQATT, CDR2 SNEGSKA (reference sequence). There are 12 residues in the CDR3. The V and J ends lost 0 bases and 1 base respectively, with 1 base between them.

This clonotype was detected ten times or more. V gene TRBV6-1 combines with J gene TRBJ2-4; D might be TRBD1 (6 bases). CDR3 length: 13 residues. V lost 2 bases to trimming and J lost 15 bases, with 17 bases between them. Germline V gene data show CDR1 as MNHNS and CDR2 as SASEGT. The CDR3 region has the DNA TGTGCCAGCAGTGAAAGTTCAACGGGACACTGGTACTTC. This translates into CASSESSTGHWYF.

This clonotype has only one observation. This sequence may be a read error, since a much larger clone differs from it by one base. The V call is TRBV5-1, the J call TRBJ1-4; D might be TRBD1 (6 bases). Germline assignment: CDR1 SGHRS and CDR2 YFSETQ. The length of the CDR3 is 15 residues. The CDR3 region is CASSLNRGLNEKLSF. The DNA of the CDR3 is TGCGCCAGCAGCTTGAACCGGGGGCTAAATGAAAAACTGTCTTTT.